Below, 5 T cell receptor beta chains from the same sample are listed, as sequenced in a study of cytomegalovirus exposure and HLA in healthy donors. 13 Jbeta primers and 60 Vbeta primers were used for the PCR. Assay used: immunoSEQ multiplex PCR; TCRdb lists only in-frame clones, some missing. The sample lists 150,000 to 200,000 clones; 70% to 85% were seen once. Sequenced material: PBMCs. These TCRs come from a woman in her 30s in good health and CMV-seropositive.

The CDR3 bases are TGTGCCAGCAGTTTATTCGGGGGTAGCGGAGTCTACAATGAGCAGTTCTTC. It encodes CASSLFGGSGVYNEQFF. V gene TRBV27 combines with J gene TRBJ2-1; possible D gene TRBD2, 6 bases. Trimming left V 1 base short and J 3 bases short, with 16 bases between. Germline lookup yields CDR1 MNHEY and CDR2 SMNVEV (reference sequence). CDR3 length: 17 residues.

The rearrangement uses TRBV27 and TRBJ2-7, with D tentatively TRBD2 (7 bases). The V end lost 4 bases, the J end lost 0 bases, and 19 bases lay between the germline ends. The germline gives CDR1 MNHEY, CDR2 SMNVEV (reference sequence). The CDR3 has 17 amino acids. CDR3 residues: CASSYGRGGGSSYEQYF. CDR3 DNA: TGTGCCAGCAGTTATGGGAGAGGGGGGGGGAGCTCCTACGAGCAGTACTTC.

The table lists this clone with a few counts. The rearrangement links TRBV25-1 to TRBJ1-3, with D maybe TRBD1 (5 bases). Trimming stripped 7 bases from V and 0 bases from J, with 13 bases between. Germline values: CDR1 MGHDK, CDR2 SYGVNS. CDR3 size: 15 residues. CDR3 coding DNA: TGTGCCAGCAAAGGGGCAGCCCCCTCTGGAAACACCATATATTTT. Residues: CASKGAAPSGNTIYF.

V usage is TRBV11-3 and J usage is TRBJ2-3; 11 nucleotides match TRBD2. There are 16 residues in the CDR3. V gave up 5 bases and J gave up 4 bases; unmatched junction bases: 8. CDR1 and CDR2 (germline): SGHNT, YENEEA. The CDR3 protein is CASSLIAGGPPDTQYF. The CDR3 bases are TGTGCCAGCAGCCTAATAGCGGGAGGGCCCCCAGATACGCAGTATTTT. The entire variable domain, with the rest obtained from reference TRBV11-3 and TRBJ2-3, is as follows: EAGVVQSPRYKIIEKKQPVAFWCNPISGHNTLYWYLQNLGQGPELLIRYENEEAVDDSQLPKDRFSAERLKGVDSTLKIQPAELGDSAVYLCASSLIAGGPPDTQYFGPGTRLTVL.

This chain links TRBV29-1 with TRBJ2-7; TRBD1 matches 11 bases. The V segment lost 4 bases and the J segment 9 bases; nucleotides outside the gene matches: 11. Germline V gene sequence: CDR1 SQVTM, CDR2 ANQGSEA. This CDR3 comprises 14 residues. The DNA for the CDR3 is TGCAGCGTTGCTTGGACAGGGGGCGCTAAGGGGCAGTACTTC. It yields the protein CSVAWTGGAKGQYF.